Following are 26 T cell receptor beta chains from one sample sequenced in a study of identical twins. From the 5' RACE reads, TCRdb called clonotypes with MiXCR, one entry per CDR3 protein. The sample lists 200,000 to 250,000 distinct CDR3 sequences; 6% to 8.5% were seen once. This sample also appeared in a second study, on yellow fever vaccine responses in identical twins.

Sequencing was performed on CD8+ T cells sorted from blood. The receptors come from a young woman in good health.

V gene TRBV5-5 combines with J gene TRBJ2-3; 7 nucleotides line up with TRBD2. The ends lost 6 bases at V and 0 bases at J; junction bases unmatched: 7. Per the germline V gene, CDR1 is SGHKS and CDR2 is YYEKEE (reference sequence). The CDR3 runs to 15 residues. This CDR3 reads CASTGWGGSTDTQYF. The CDR3 DNA reads as TGTGCCAGCACCGGGTGGGGGGGGAGCACAGATACGCAGTATTTT.

This clonotype has a handful of counts. The rearrangement links TRBV20-1 to TRBJ2-3, with D possibly TRBD1 on 6 matching bases. CDR1 DFQATT and CDR2 SNEGSKA come from the germline V gene (reference sequence). Trimming shortened V by 6 bases and J by 15 bases, and 22 bases separated the two germline ends. The CDR3 totals 12 residues. CDR3: CSAPKRTDELYF. The CDR3, as DNA: TGCAGTGCCCCGAAACGGACAGATGAGTTATATTTT.

The chain combines TRBV29-1 with TRBJ2-3; no clear D gene. The germline V and J ends were trimmed by 4 bases and 4 bases, with 18 bases remaining between them. Per the germline V gene, CDR1 is SQVTM and CDR2 is ANQGSEA. The CDR3 contains 15 residues. The CDR3 loop reads CSVVSGGWDPDTQYF. The CDR3 region has the DNA TGCAGCGTTGTGTCCGGCGGCTGGGATCCAGATACGCAGTATTTT.

This clonotype turned up a few times. The chain has TRBV9 and TRBJ1-1, with 10 bases aligning to TRBD1. With V trimmed by 3 bases and J by 1 base, 0 bases remained unmatched. The CDR3 is 14 amino acids. Germline V gives CDR1 SGDLS, CDR2 YYNGEE. CDR3 in amino acids: CASSGQGANTEAFF. CDR3 nucleotides: TGTGCCAGCAGCGGACAGGGGGCGAACACTGAAGCTTTCTTT.

The chain recombines TRBV2 with TRBJ2-7; D perhaps matches TRBD2 (7 bases). The V gene's germline CDR1 is SNHLY and CDR2 FYNNEI. V lost 10 bases, J lost 6 bases, and 19 bases lay in between. This CDR3 region has 13 residues. In DNA, the CDR3 is TGTGCCATCCAAACCTCGGGGGGCGCCGAGCAGTACGTC. Protein: CAIQTSGGAEQYV.

This clonotype was counted between two and nine times. CDR3 bases: TGCGCCAGCGGTTGGGGCGACGAGCAGTACTTC. Translation gives CASGWGDEQYF. V usage is TRBV5-1 and J usage is TRBJ2-7; D perhaps matches TRBD1 (5 bases). This CDR3 comprises 11 residues. Trimming shortened V by 7 bases and J by 5 bases, and 10 bases separated the two germline ends. The germline V gene encodes CDR1 SGHRS and CDR2 YFSETQ.

The chain uses TRBV6-4 and TRBJ2-1, with D hard to call. V was clipped by 0 bases and J by 7 bases, with 22 bases between them. The germline V gene encodes CDR1 MRHNA and CDR2 SNTAGT. The CDR3 is 18 residues long. CDR3 loop: CASSDSTHEDLLVNEQFF. The CDR3 coding sequence is TGTGCCAGCAGTGACTCGACCCACGAGGACCTTCTGGTGAATGAGCAGTTCTTC.

This clonotype was found a few times. V gene TRBV13 combines with J gene TRBJ2-7; D gene uncertain. V was cut by 4 bases and J by 0 bases, with 10 bases left in between. This CDR3 comprises 14 residues. Germline CDR1 and CDR2: PRHDT and FYEKMQ (reference sequence). The CDR3 reads CASSSRQDSYEQYV. The CDR3 DNA reads TGTGCCAGCAGCTCGAGGCAGGACTCCTACGAGCAGTACGTC.

This clonotype showed up just a few times. This chain uses TRBV2 with TRBJ1-2, with D unresolved. The V gene's germline CDR1 is SNHLY and CDR2 FYNNEI. The V end was cut by 2 bases, the J end by 7 bases, with 14 bases between. The CDR3 has 14 residues. DNA of the CDR3: TGTGCCAGCAGTGAAAGGACCGCACTATTTGGCTACACCTTC. This gives the protein CASSERTALFGYTF.

The chain uses TRBV7-9 and TRBJ2-5, with 10 positions matching TRBD2. The CDR3 is 17 amino acids. Trimming removed 6 bases from V and 2 bases from J; junction bases left unmatched: 12. Per germline, CDR1 SEHNR and CDR2 FQNEAQ (reference sequence). For the CDR3, the DNA is TGTGCCAGCAGTTTACCCTTAGCGGGAGGAATTCAAGAGACCCAGTACTTC. Translating gives CASSLPLAGGIQETQYF.

At least ten counts were recorded for this clonotype. The genes are TRBV5-1 and TRBJ2-3; 9 nucleotides match TRBD1. This CDR3 has 14 amino acids. V lost 4 bases to trimming and J lost 5 bases; unmatched junction nucleotides: 5. In germline, CDR1 is SGHRS, CDR2 YFSETQ. The CDR3 DNA follows: TGCGCCAGCAGCACGGGACAGGGAGAAGATACGCAGTATTTT. Its translation: CASSTGQGEDTQYF.

This clonotype has ten or more counts. The chain is built from TRBV6-2 or TRBV6-3 and TRBJ2-7; D possibly corresponds to TRBD2 (6 bases). The CDR3 totals 15 residues. The V end was cut by 4 bases, the J end by 4 bases, with 17 bases between. Germline lookup yields CDR1 MNHEY and CDR2 SVGEGT. The CDR3 region is CASSSPPGLRYEQYV. The CDR3 bases are TGTGCCAGCAGTTCACCGCCGGGACTCCGATACGAGCAGTACGTC.

The CDR3, as DNA: TGTGCCAGCACCCGGGATCCCCTCCACTTT. Translated, it gives CASTRDPLHF. The rearrangement joins TRBV2 to TRBJ1-6; no reliable D call. CDR1 is SNHLY, CDR2 FYNNEI, per germline. The CDR3 contains 10 residues. The V end was cut by 7 bases, the J end by 13 bases, with 8 bases between.

There are a few counts of this clonotype. J is TRBJ1-5 and V is TRBV27, with a possible D match to TRBD1 (6 bases). V lost 4 bases and J lost 5, with 9 bases in between. Looked up from germline, CDR1 is MNHEY and CDR2 is SMNVEV (reference sequence). CDR3 length equals 13 residues. This CDR3 is CASSWGLHQPQHF. In DNA, the CDR3 is TGTGCCAGCAGTTGGGGGCTTCATCAGCCCCAGCATTTT.

CDR3 residues: CASSLTSGGPRNTGELFF. The CDR3 DNA reads TGCGCCAGCAGTTTGACTAGCGGAGGACCGAGGAACACCGGGGAGCTGTTTTTT. The chain uses TRBV5-1 and TRBJ2-2, with 9 nucleotides matching TRBD2. Trimming cost V 5 bases and J 1 base; bases outside gene matches: 12. The CDR3 contains 18 residues. Germline V lookup: CDR1 SGHRS, CDR2 YFSETQ.

This clonotype was seen only a few times. The rearrangement links TRBV20-1 to TRBJ2-7, with 8 nucleotides matching TRBD1. The J segment lost 2 bases and the V segment lost 0 bases, leaving 0 bases of the junction unmatched. The CDR3 has 13 amino acids. Germline V gives CDR1 DFQATT, CDR2 SNEGSKA (reference sequence). DNA for the CDR3: TGCAGTGCTAGAGAACAGGGGGCCTACGAGCAGTACTTC. As protein: CSAREQGAYEQYF.

This clonotype appeared many times. This chain's CDR3 is CATSDFGLHEQFF. Written as DNA, the CDR3 is TGTGCCACCAGTGATTTCGGACTTCATGAGCAGTTCTTC. J is TRBJ2-1 and V is TRBV24-1, with D possibly being TRBD2 (5 bases). V lost 1 base, J lost 8 bases, and 8 bases lay in between. Germline assignment: CDR1 KGHDR and CDR2 SFDVKD. CDR3 length equals 13 residues.

Ten or more counts support this clonotype. The rearrangement uses TRBV29-1 and TRBJ1-1, with D possibly TRBD1 on 6 matching bases. Germline CDR1 SQVTM, CDR2 ANQGSEA. This CDR3 is built from 13 residues. The ends were cut back, 2 bases at V and 7 bases at J, with 14 bases in the middle. CDR3 sequence (DNA): TGCAGCGTTGAAAGACGGGACAAATTTGAAGCTTTCTTT. This encodes CSVERRDKFEAFF. The variable domain in full, with the rest retrieved from reference TRBV29-1 and TRBJ1-1, is SAVISQKPSRDICQRGTSLTIQCQVDSQVTMMFWYRQQPGQSLTLIATANQGSEATYESGFVIDKFPISRPNLTFSTLTVSNMSPEDSSIYLCSVERRDKFEAFFGQGTRLTVV.

This clonotype has only a few counts. V and J are TRBV6-1 and TRBJ2-7; no clear D gene. Germline V gene data show CDR1 as MNHNS and CDR2 as SASEGT. The ends were cut back, 2 bases at V and 3 bases at J, with 17 bases in the middle. The CDR3 totals 16 residues. The CDR3 spells CASSERKAESLYEQYF. The DNA of the CDR3 is TGTGCCAGCAGTGAAAGGAAGGCCGAATCCCTCTACGAGCAGTACTTC.

This clonotype was seen more than once but under ten times. CDR3 sequence reads: CASSRETGGVYEQYV. CDR3 DNA: TGTGCCAGCAGCAGAGAGACAGGGGGCGTTTACGAGCAGTACGTC. This chain connects TRBV21-1 to TRBJ2-7; TRBD1 is the table's D call, not checked against the DNA. TRBV21-1 is a pseudogene. The CDR3 runs 15 residues.

This clonotype has more than one count but fewer than ten. J is TRBJ2-7 and V is TRBV9; 11 bases are shared with TRBD2. Germline loops: CDR1 SGDLS, CDR2 YYNGEE. V lost 2 bases, J lost 0 bases, and 1 base stayed unmatched. The length of the CDR3 is 15 residues. CDR3 sequence: CASSVGTSGSYEQYF. Here the CDR3 DNA reads TGTGCCAGCAGCGTGGGGACTAGCGGCTCCTACGAGCAGTACTTC.

The rearrangement joins TRBV6-5 to TRBJ2-7, with 9 bases aligning to TRBD2. The J segment lost 7 bases and the V segment lost 2 bases, leaving 6 bases of the junction unmatched. The CDR3 loop spans 14 amino acids. The V gene's germline CDR1 is MNHEY and CDR2 SVGAGI. CDR3: CASSYVAGVGEQYF. The CDR3 coding sequence is TGTGCCAGCAGTTACGTAGCGGGAGTCGGTGAGCAGTACTTC.

The chain combines TRBV29-1 with TRBJ2-7, with 9 bases aligning to TRBD1. In germline, CDR1 is SQVTM, CDR2 ANQGSEA. CDR3 length: 13 residues. With 5 bases clipped from V and 3 bases from J, the junction kept 5 bases outside the gene matches. CDR3 nucleotide sequence: TGCAGCGTTAGGGACAGGGAAATCTACGAGCAGTACTTC. Translated, it gives CSVRDREIYEQYF.

The chain joins TRBV5-6 to TRBJ2-7, with D perhaps matching TRBD1 or TRBD2 (5 bases each). Germline CDR1 reads SGHDT; CDR2 reads YYEEEE. V was trimmed by 0 bases and J by 6 bases, leaving 10 bases between them. This CDR3 is 13 amino acids long. As DNA, the CDR3 is TGTGCCAGCAGCTTGGGGGACCTGGGCGAGCAGTACGTC. This codes for CASSLGDLGEQYV.

This clonotype was seen more than once but under ten times. The rearrangement joins TRBV7-9 to TRBJ2-3; D gene uncertain. This CDR3 is 14 amino acids long. CDR1 is SEHNR and CDR2 is FQNEAQ in the germline V gene (reference sequence). V gave up 0 bases and J gave up 6 bases, with 10 bases separating them. CDR3 sequence (DNA): TGTGCCAGCAGCTTAGCCAAGACACAGGATACGCAGTATTTT. It specifies CASSLAKTQDTQYF.

This clonotype has a handful of counts. The V gene is TRBV6-1, the J gene TRBJ2-3; D might be TRBD2 (5 bases). CDR1 and CDR2 (germline): MNHNS, SASEGT. This CDR3 has 16 amino acids. Trimming pared 4 bases from V and 0 bases from J, leaving 14 bases between. The CDR3 DNA reads as TGTGCCAGCAGTGTTCGGAGGTCTACTAGCACAGATACGCAGTATTTT. Translating gives CASSVRRSTSTDTQYF.